A selection of T cell receptor beta chains follows, all from one sample in a study of blood T cell repertoires in COVID-19. Generated by immunoSEQ multiplex PCR, the TCRdb table keeps only in-frame clones and is missing some. The table shows under 250,000 clones, with roughly 82% occurring only once. Sequencing used peripheral blood. The source is a man in his forties or fifties with active or convalescent COVID-19. Each CDR3 is given with its conserved first and last residue.

CDR3 protein	V gene
CASSWADSQETQYF	TRBV5-6
CASSGFRGLGAFF	TRBV2
CASSTPRQGSSSPLHF	TRBV6-6
CASSPQGPDTEAFF	TRBV6-5
CATGQGATGELFF	TRBV24-1
CARTGQGTGEAFF	TRBV2
CASSRRDRGLAEAFF	TRBV6-5
CASSPYGQRTDTQYF	TRBV4-3
CASSLDWYQGGEQFF	TRBV7-9
CASSYGTGYEQYF	TRBV5-5
CSSRGANYGYTF	TRBV29-1
CASSPGTGQYGYTF	TRBV27
CASSFGLGHEQYF	TRBV7-9
CASSLARGEQFF	TRBV5-1
CASSYDLAGGTDTQYF	TRBV6-5
CASRRGQIYYNEQFF	TRBV28
CASSPFGQNYEQYF	TRBV18
CASSQTGTQETQYF	TRBV5-4
CASSFVGQFISPLHF	TRBV5-1
CASYNTGGSLTDTQYF	TRBV28
CASSLLDLQETQYF	TRBV5-1
CASSRTENIQYF	TRBV7-9
CASSFHRSSGNTIYF	TRBV28
CASSDPGQGAPDTQYF	TRBV7-2
CASSQERGLAGTNEQFF	TRBV4-1
CASSKGGGQGDDLAKNIQYF	TRBV21-1
CASSFMSTDTQYF	TRBV10-2
CASRQGRGYTF	TRBV2
CASLPLVAGSNEQFF	TRBV7-9
CASSLDSGTDTQYF	TRBV5-1
CASSLKRLAGYTDTQYF	TRBV7-8
CASSGGGAGGEETQYF	TRBV2
CASRAQGGEETQYF	TRBV19
CASSIRTPARGSNYGYTF	TRBV19
CASREEADTQYF	TRBV2
CASSPLITDTQYF	TRBV2
CASSLVRENNEQFF	TRBV7-2
CASSRTGYQPQHF	TRBV6-5
CASRTGNYGYTF	TRBV19
CASSRTGGSDYGYTF	TRBV5-5
CASKTGGGYNEQFF	TRBV19
CASKGALGDRSASGANVLTF	TRBV19
CASSQIGTDSYEQYF	TRBV5-6
CASSQTVLGYTF	TRBV3-1/TRBV3-2
CASSQDLAAPRSGEQFF	TRBV4-1
CASSQDLGPPQHF	TRBV3-1/TRBV3-2
CASSQTGDGYTF	TRBV2
CASSFKTGETQYF	TRBV7-9
CASSLVGTGVGNTIYF	TRBV7-2
CASMSGGEYTGELFF	TRBV10-2
CASSPGTGGDQPQHF	TRBV18
CASSRSGAEAFF	TRBV4-1
CANEIRGSGELFF	TRBV19
CASSIGTAAPYEQYF	TRBV19
CASSVGGSSGNTIYF	TRBV9